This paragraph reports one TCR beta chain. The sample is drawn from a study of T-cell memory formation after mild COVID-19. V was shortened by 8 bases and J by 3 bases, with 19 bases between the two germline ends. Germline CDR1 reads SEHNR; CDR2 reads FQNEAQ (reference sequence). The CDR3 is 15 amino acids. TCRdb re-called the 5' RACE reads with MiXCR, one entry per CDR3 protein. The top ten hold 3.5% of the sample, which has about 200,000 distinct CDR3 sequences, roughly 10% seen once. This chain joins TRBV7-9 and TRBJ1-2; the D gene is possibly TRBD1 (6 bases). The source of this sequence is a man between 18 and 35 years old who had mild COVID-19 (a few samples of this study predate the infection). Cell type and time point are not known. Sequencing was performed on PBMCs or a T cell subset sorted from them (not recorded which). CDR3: CASGEEGEAYYGYTF. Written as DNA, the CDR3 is TGTGCCAGCGGTGAAGAGGGGGAGGCGTACTATGGCTACACCTTC.